Listed below are T cell receptor beta chains from one sample, sequenced in a study of CD8 T cells in ankylosing spondylitis. MiXCR, run by TCRdb on the 5' RACE reads, gives a single entry per CDR3 protein. The sample yields more than 650,000 distinct CDR3 sequences, roughly 12% seen once. Sequenced sample: blood, either unsorted or a sorted T cell fraction (not recorded which). The receptors derive from a male donor with ankylosing spondylitis. The CDR3 runs from the conserved cysteine through the conserved F or W. Each record gives: D gene, V gene, J gene, clone size, CDR3 DNA, CDR3 protein. A D gene is named only where the DNA matches it firmly. Expanded clones are given a class, and other clones once, few, many or no size at all.

D gene: .; V gene: TRBV29-1; J gene: TRBJ2-3; clone size: many; CDR3 DNA: TGCAGCGTTGGTCGGGGGCCAGATACGCAGTATTTT; CDR3 protein: CSVGRGPDTQYF
D gene: TRBD2; V gene: TRBV10-3; J gene: TRBJ2-1; clone size: .; CDR3 DNA: TGTGCCATCAGTGAGACGGGACTAGGGGGTCATGAGCAGTTCTTC; CDR3 protein: CAISETGLGGHEQFF
D gene: .; V gene: TRBV4-3; J gene: TRBJ2-7; clone size: few; CDR3 DNA: TGCGCCAGCAGCCACCAGCTGGGAAGGGCCTACGAGCAGTACTTC; CDR3 protein: CASSHQLGRAYEQYF
D gene: TRBD1; V gene: TRBV7-2; J gene: TRBJ2-7; clone size: few; CDR3 DNA: TGTGCCAGCAGCTTAGCGAGGACAGGGGTAGCCGAGCAGTACTTC; CDR3 protein: CASSLARTGVAEQYF
D gene: TRBD2; V gene: TRBV11-2; J gene: TRBJ2-3; clone size: .; CDR3 DNA: TGTGCCAGCAGCTTAGATTGGCGGGGGGTGAACACAGATACGCAGTATTTT; CDR3 protein: CASSLDWRGVNTDTQYF
D gene: .; V gene: TRBV19; J gene: TRBJ2-1; clone size: .; CDR3 DNA: TGTGCCAGTAGTATAATCCCGGGCTCCTACAATGAGCAGTTCTTC; CDR3 protein: CASSIIPGSYNEQFF
D gene: .; V gene: TRBV20-1; J gene: TRBJ2-1; clone size: few; CDR3 DNA: TGCAGTGCTACACCCATCCCCGCGGTTAGCTCCTACAATGAGCAGTTCTTC; CDR3 protein: CSATPIPAVSSYNEQFF
D gene: TRBD1; V gene: TRBV6-4; J gene: TRBJ2-7; clone size: .; CDR3 DNA: TGTGCCAGCAGTGCGACAGGGAATTCCTACGAGCAGTACTTC; CDR3 protein: CASSATGNSYEQYF
D gene: TRBD1; V gene: TRBV5-1; J gene: TRBJ2-7; clone size: .; CDR3 DNA: TGCGCCAGCAGCCTCGGGGCTCGATCGGACAGGTACGAGCAGTACTTC; CDR3 protein: CASSLGARSDRYEQYF
D gene: .; V gene: TRBV19; J gene: TRBJ1-5; clone size: .; CDR3 DNA: TGTGCCAGTACCCATGTAGGTGTGGGTGCGGGCAATCAGCCCCAGCATTTT; CDR3 protein: CASTHVGVGAGNQPQHF
D gene: .; V gene: TRBV10-2; J gene: TRBJ1-1; clone size: .; CDR3 DNA: TGCGCCAGCAGTGCCCGGACAGACAAAAACACTGAAGCTTTCTTT; CDR3 protein: CASSARTDKNTEAFF
D gene: TRBD2; V gene: TRBV4-3; J gene: TRBJ2-5; clone size: .; CDR3 DNA: TGCGCCAGCAGCCAAGCTAGCGGGGGGGCGTTCGGGACCCAGTACTTC; CDR3 protein: CASSQASGGAFGTQYF
D gene: .; V gene: TRBV10-3; J gene: TRBJ2-5; clone size: few; CDR3 DNA: TGTGCCATCAGTGATGGGTCATCAGGAGAGACCCAGTACTTC; CDR3 protein: CAISDGSSGETQYF
D gene: .; V gene: TRBV20-1; J gene: TRBJ2-7; clone size: few; CDR3 DNA: TGCAGTGCTTCCCGGACTGTCTCCGAGCAGTACTTC; CDR3 protein: CSASRTVSEQYF
D gene: TRBD2; V gene: TRBV6-1; J gene: TRBJ2-1; clone size: few; CDR3 DNA: TGTGCCAGCAGTGAGGGACTAGCGGGAGATAAAGCAAATGAGCAGTTCTTC; CDR3 protein: CASSEGLAGDKANEQFF
D gene: .; V gene: TRBV5-5; J gene: TRBJ2-3; clone size: .; CDR3 DNA: TGTGCCAGCAGCCACCAATACACAGATACGCAGTATTTT; CDR3 protein: CASSHQYTDTQYF
D gene: .; V gene: TRBV29-1; J gene: TRBJ1-5; clone size: many; CDR3 DNA: TGCAGCGTTGTAGGCCAGGGCAATCAGCCCCAGCATTTT; CDR3 protein: CSVVGQGNQPQHF
D gene: .; V gene: TRBV7-2; J gene: TRBJ2-7; clone size: .; CDR3 DNA: TGTGCCAGCAGCTTGGCAGGGACCCCCCTCGAGCAGTACTTC; CDR3 protein: CASSLAGTPLEQYF
D gene: .; V gene: TRBV5-4; J gene: TRBJ1-2; clone size: few; CDR3 DNA: TGTGCCAGCAGCTTGTACGCAGGGTCCCCTTATGGCTACACCTTC; CDR3 protein: CASSLYAGSPYGYTF
D gene: TRBD1; V gene: TRBV6-1; J gene: TRBJ1-2; clone size: .; CDR3 DNA: TGTGCCAGCACCCAGCATTCGACAGGGAGTGGGTATGGCTACACCTTC; CDR3 protein: CASTQHSTGSGYGYTF
D gene: TRBD2; V gene: TRBV5-1; J gene: TRBJ2-2; clone size: few; CDR3 DNA: TGCGCCAGCAGCTTACCCAGCGGGACGGGCACCGGGGAGCTGTTTTTT; CDR3 protein: CASSLPSGTGTGELFF
D gene: TRBD2; V gene: TRBV6-6; J gene: TRBJ2-7; clone size: .; CDR3 DNA: TGTGCCAGCAGACGGGGGGGGAGGTACGAGCAGTACTTC; CDR3 protein: CASRRGGRYEQYF
D gene: .; V gene: TRBV20-1; J gene: TRBJ2-1; clone size: .; CDR3 DNA: TGCAGTGCTTGGGGCGCGGATGAGCAGTTCTTC; CDR3 protein: CSAWGADEQFF
D gene: .; V gene: TRBV6-2/TRBV6-3; J gene: TRBJ2-1; clone size: .; CDR3 DNA: TGTGCCAGCAGGAGACCAGAGTTCTTCTACAATGAGCAGTTCTTC; CDR3 protein: CASRRPEFFYNEQFF
D gene: .; V gene: TRBV18; J gene: TRBJ2-6; clone size: once; CDR3 DNA: TGTGCCAGCTCACCACCCCGCTTTGGGGCCAACGTCCTGACTTTC; CDR3 protein: CASSPPRFGANVLTF
D gene: .; V gene: TRBV6-1; J gene: TRBJ1-1; clone size: .; CDR3 DNA: TGTGCCACCTCATTCCGGAGTCACATGAACACTGAAGCTTTCTTT; CDR3 protein: CATSFRSHMNTEAFF
D gene: .; V gene: TRBV5-5; J gene: TRBJ1-1; clone size: many; CDR3 DNA: TGTGCCAGCAGCCACACAGGGAAGAACACTGAAGCTTTCTTT; CDR3 protein: CASSHTGKNTEAFF
D gene: TRBD2; V gene: TRBV29-1; J gene: TRBJ2-5; clone size: few; CDR3 DNA: TGCAGCGTCACCAGATGGGCTAGCGGACTAGAGACCCAGTACTTC; CDR3 protein: CSVTRWASGLETQYF
D gene: TRBD1; V gene: TRBV18; J gene: TRBJ1-2; clone size: .; CDR3 DNA: TGTGCCAGCTCACCCTACGGACAGGGCCCCTATGGCTACACCTTC; CDR3 protein: CASSPYGQGPYGYTF
D gene: .; V gene: TRBV2; J gene: TRBJ2-6; clone size: .; CDR3 DNA: TGTGCCAGCAGTGTGGAGGATTCTGGGGCCAACGTCCTGACTTTC; CDR3 protein: CASSVEDSGANVLTF
D gene: TRBD2; V gene: TRBV11-2; J gene: TRBJ2-1; clone size: .; CDR3 DNA: TGTGCCAGCAGCTTATCCCCGGGACTAGCGGGGGGGAGGAATGAGCAGTTCTTC; CDR3 protein: CASSLSPGLAGGRNEQFF
D gene: TRBD1; V gene: TRBV29-1; J gene: TRBJ1-2; clone size: many; CDR3 DNA: TGCAGCGCCCAAGCCCGGGACAGCCGCACCTATGGCTACACCTTC; CDR3 protein: CSAQARDSRTYGYTF
D gene: .; V gene: TRBV18; J gene: TRBJ2-5; clone size: few; CDR3 DNA: TGTGCCAGCTCAAACCGGGACGGACAAGAGACCCAGTACTTC; CDR3 protein: CASSNRDGQETQYF
D gene: TRBD2; V gene: TRBV20-1; J gene: TRBJ2-7; clone size: .; CDR3 DNA: TGCAGTGCCCGGAGGACTAGCAGTTCCTACGAGCAGTACTTC; CDR3 protein: CSARRTSSSYEQYF
D gene: .; V gene: TRBV20-1; J gene: TRBJ2-7; clone size: .; CDR3 DNA: TGCAGTGCTAGACTGTCAGGGGACGAGCAGTACTTC; CDR3 protein: CSARLSGDEQYF
D gene: TRBD1; V gene: TRBV20-1; J gene: TRBJ1-5; clone size: .; CDR3 DNA: TGCAGTGCTAACTACAGGGGCATCAATCAGCCCCAGCATTTT; CDR3 protein: CSANYRGINQPQHF
D gene: .; V gene: TRBV20-1; J gene: TRBJ2-7; clone size: few; CDR3 DNA: TGCAGTGCCAGTCTAGCGTTTGAGCAGTACTTC; CDR3 protein: CSASLAFEQYF
D gene: .; V gene: TRBV5-6; J gene: TRBJ2-1; clone size: few; CDR3 DNA: TGTGCCAGCAGCTTGGTTAACCCGAATGAGCAGTTCTTC; CDR3 protein: CASSLVNPNEQFF
D gene: .; V gene: TRBV4-3; J gene: TRBJ2-1; clone size: few; CDR3 DNA: TGCGCCAGCAGCCAGGAGCTTTGGAATGAGCAGTTCTTC; CDR3 protein: CASSQELWNEQFF
D gene: TRBD1; V gene: TRBV7-2; J gene: TRBJ2-7; clone size: .; CDR3 DNA: TGTGCCAGCAGCCCTGAGGGGGCTAGCTCGACCTACGAGCAGTACTTC; CDR3 protein: CASSPEGASSTYEQYF
D gene: .; V gene: TRBV11-2; J gene: TRBJ1-1; clone size: many; CDR3 DNA: TGTGCCAGCAGCTGGGGCAGGGGGAACACTGAAGCTTTCTTT; CDR3 protein: CASSWGRGNTEAFF
D gene: .; V gene: TRBV6-5; J gene: TRBJ1-1; clone size: few; CDR3 DNA: TGTGCCAGCAGTACAGGCACTGAAGCTTTCTTT; CDR3 protein: CASSTGTEAFF
D gene: TRBD1; V gene: TRBV10-3; J gene: TRBJ2-1; clone size: few; CDR3 DNA: TGTGCCACGCACGCCGGGACAGGGTTTTACAATGAGCAGTTCTTC; CDR3 protein: CATHAGTGFYNEQFF
D gene: TRBD1; V gene: TRBV18; J gene: TRBJ2-7; clone size: .; CDR3 DNA: TGTGCCAGCTCATGGGACAGGGACACCAACGAGCAGTACTTC; CDR3 protein: CASSWDRDTNEQYF
D gene: .; V gene: TRBV20-1; J gene: TRBJ1-4; clone size: few; CDR3 DNA: TGCAGTGCTAACTGGGGAAATGATGAAAAACTGTTTTTT; CDR3 protein: CSANWGNDEKLFF
D gene: .; V gene: TRBV9; J gene: TRBJ2-1; clone size: many; CDR3 DNA: TGTGCCAGCAGCGTAAGTTCCCCACTAGGAAGCTCCTACAATGAGCAGTTCTTC; CDR3 protein: CASSVSSPLGSSYNEQFF
D gene: TRBD2; V gene: TRBV5-1; J gene: TRBJ2-7; clone size: many; CDR3 DNA: TGCGCCAGCAGCTTGGAAGGGACTAGCGGTACCTACGAGCAGTACTTC; CDR3 protein: CASSLEGTSGTYEQYF
D gene: TRBD1; V gene: TRBV12-3/TRBV12-4; J gene: TRBJ1-5; clone size: many; CDR3 DNA: TGTGCCAGCAGCTATACCGGGACAGGTTACTATCAGCCCCAGCATTTT; CDR3 protein: CASSYTGTGYYQPQHF